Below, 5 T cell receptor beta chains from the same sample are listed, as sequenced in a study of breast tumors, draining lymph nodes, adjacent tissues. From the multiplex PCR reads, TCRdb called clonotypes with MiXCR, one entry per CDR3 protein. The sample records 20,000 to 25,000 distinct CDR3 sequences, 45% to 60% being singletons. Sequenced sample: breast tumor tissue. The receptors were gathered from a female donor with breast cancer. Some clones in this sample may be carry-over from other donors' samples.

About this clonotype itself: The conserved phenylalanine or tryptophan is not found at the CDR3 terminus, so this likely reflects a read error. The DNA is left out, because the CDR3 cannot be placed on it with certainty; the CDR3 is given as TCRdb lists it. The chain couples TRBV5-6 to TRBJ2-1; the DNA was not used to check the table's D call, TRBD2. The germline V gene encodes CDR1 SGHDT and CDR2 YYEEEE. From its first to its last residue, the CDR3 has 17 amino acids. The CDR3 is CASSLVRQGRNGYTFGS.

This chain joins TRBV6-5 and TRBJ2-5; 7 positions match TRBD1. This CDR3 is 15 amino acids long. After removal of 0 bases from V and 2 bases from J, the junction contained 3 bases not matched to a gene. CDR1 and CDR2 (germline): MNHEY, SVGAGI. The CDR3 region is CASSYSGQVQETQYF. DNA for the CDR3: TGTGCCAGCAGTTACTCCGGACAGGTTCAAGAGACCCAGTACTTC.

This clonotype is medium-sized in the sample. The CDR3: CASSFLQVRGPGETQYF. DNA for the CDR3: TGTGCCAGCAGCTTTCTTCAAGTTAGGGGGCCAGGAGAGACCCAGTACTTC. The genes are TRBV5-5 and TRBJ2-5, with TRBD1 matching over 7 bases. The CDR3 is 17 amino acids. Germline assignment: CDR1 SGHKS and CDR2 YYEKEE (reference sequence). V lost 2 bases, J lost 4 bases, and 14 bases stayed unmatched.

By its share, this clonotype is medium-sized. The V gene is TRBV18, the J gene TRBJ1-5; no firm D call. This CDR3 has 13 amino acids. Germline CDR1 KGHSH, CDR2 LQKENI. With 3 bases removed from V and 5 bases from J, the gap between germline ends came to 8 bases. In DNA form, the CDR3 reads TGTGCCAGCTCACCTGGAAAGGATCAGCCCCAGCATTTT. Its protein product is CASSPGKDQPQHF.

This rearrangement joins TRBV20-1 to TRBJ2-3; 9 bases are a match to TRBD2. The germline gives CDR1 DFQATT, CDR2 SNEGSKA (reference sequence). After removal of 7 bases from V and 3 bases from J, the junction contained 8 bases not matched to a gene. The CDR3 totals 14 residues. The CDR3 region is CSGGREGGTDTQYF. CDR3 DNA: TGCAGTGGCGGGCGGGAGGGAGGAACAGATACGCAGTATTTT.